Presented here are 7 T cell receptor beta chains from one specimen sequenced in a study of early stage breast cancer tumors. The table came from immunoSEQ multiplex PCR; TCRdb's copy has only in-frame clones and leaves some out. Of about 31,000 clones in the sample, 74% were seen once. The sample taken for sequencing was blood. Every receptor here comes from a person aged 35-50 years with breast cancer.

The chain has TRBV5-1 and TRBJ2-5; D uncertain. The germline gives CDR1 SGHRS, CDR2 YFSETQ. This CDR3 comprises 14 residues. The V end was cut by 3 bases, the J end by 4 bases, with 13 bases between. The CDR3 here is CASSSTVSRETQYF. The CDR3 nucleotides are TGCGCCAGCAGCTCCACGGTGAGCCGAGAGACCCAGTACTTC.

The rearrangement uses TRBV6-5 and TRBJ2-7, with a weak D call TRBD2 (6 bases). The V and J ends lost 4 bases and 2 bases respectively, with 15 bases between them. The CDR3 length is 15 residues. Per the germline V gene, CDR1 is MNHEY and CDR2 is SVGAGI. In DNA form, the CDR3 reads TGTGCCAGCAGTTCCCTCGGACTAACCACCTACGAGCAGTACTTC. This translates into CASSSLGLTTYEQYF.

The chain joins TRBV29-1 to TRBJ2-5; TRBD2 is a possible D gene (6 bases). The V end was cut by 4 bases, the J end by 5 bases, with 14 bases between. Germline CDR1 is SQVTM and CDR2 is ANQGSEA. This CDR3 has 13 residues. CDR3 nucleotides: TGCAGCGTTGCTCCAGCGGGTGGGGAGACCCAGTACTTC. Protein product: CSVAPAGGETQYF. Full variable domain (rest looked up from reference TRBV29-1 and TRBJ2-5): SAVISQKPSRDICQRGTSLTIQCQVDSQVTMMFWYRQQPGQSLTLIATANQGSEATYESGFVIDKFPISRPNLTFSTLTVSNMSPEDSSIYLCSVAPAGGETQYFGPGTRLLVL.

The chain links TRBV6-1 to TRBJ2-3; no clear D gene. From germline, CDR1 is MNHNS and CDR2 SASEGT. Trimming stripped 4 bases from V and 6 bases from J, with 5 bases between. CDR3 length equals 11 residues. The CDR3 protein is CASSARDTQYF. The DNA of the CDR3 is TGTGCCAGCAGTGCCAGGGATACGCAGTATTTT.

A remark on this clone: The CDR3 ends on some other residue instead of the conserved phenylalanine or tryptophan, so this is likely a read error. This chain joins TRBV7-9 and TRBJ1-4; the match to TRBD1 covers 12 bases. Germline assignment: CDR1 SEHNR and CDR2 FQNEAQ (reference sequence). The junction had 1 base not matched to a gene; V was cut back by 0 bases and J by 8 bases. This CDR3 comprises 15 residues. The chain's CDR3 is CASSLAGTGGEKLFC. CDR3 nucleotides: TGTGCCAGCAGCTTAGCGGGGACAGGGGGCGAAAAACTGTTTTGT.

The chain uses TRBV11-2 and TRBJ1-1, with 8 bases aligning to TRBD1. V shed 8 bases and J 0 bases; nucleotides not matched to a gene: 5. This CDR3 is built from 14 residues. CDR1 SGHAT and CDR2 FQNNGV come from the germline V gene. This CDR3 is CASVKDRVNTEAFF. The CDR3, as DNA: TGTGCCAGCGTAAAGGACAGGGTGAACACTGAAGCTTTCTTT. The variable domain in full, with the rest retrieved from reference TRBV11-2 and TRBJ1-1, is EAGVAQSPRYKIIEKRQSVAFWCNPISGHATLYWYQQILGQGPKLLIQFQNNGVVDDSQLPKDRFSAERLKGVDSTLKIQPAKLEDSAVYLCASVKDRVNTEAFFGQGTRLTVV.

The chain combines TRBV18 with TRBJ2-7; D might be TRBD2 (5 bases). With 2 bases removed from V and 1 base from J, the gap between germline ends came to 6 bases. The CDR3 loop spans 13 amino acids. Germline V gives CDR1 KGHSH, CDR2 LQKENI. CDR3 sequence (DNA): TGTGCCAGCTCACCAGGAGGTTCCTACGAGCAGTACTTC. As protein: CASSPGGSYEQYF.